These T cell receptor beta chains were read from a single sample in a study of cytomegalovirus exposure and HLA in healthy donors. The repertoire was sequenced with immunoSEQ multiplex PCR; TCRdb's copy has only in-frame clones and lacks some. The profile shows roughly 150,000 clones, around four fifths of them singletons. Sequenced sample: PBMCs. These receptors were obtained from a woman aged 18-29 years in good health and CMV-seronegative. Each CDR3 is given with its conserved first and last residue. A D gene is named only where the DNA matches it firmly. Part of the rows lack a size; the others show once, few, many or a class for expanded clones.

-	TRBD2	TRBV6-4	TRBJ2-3	CASSDGTSDTDTQYF	TGTGCCAGCAGTGATGGGACTAGCGACACAGATACGCAGTATTTT
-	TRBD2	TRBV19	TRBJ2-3	CASSETGGARDTQYF	TGTGCCAGTAGTGAAACGGGGGGGGCACGAGATACGCAGTATTTT
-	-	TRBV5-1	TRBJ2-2	CASSLGRGREELFF	TGCGCCAGCAGCTTGGGGAGGGGGCGCGAGGAGCTGTTTTTT
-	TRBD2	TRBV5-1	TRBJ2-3	CASSLPGGRDTQYF	TGCGCCAGCAGCCTTCCCGGGGGGAGGGATACGCAGTATTTT
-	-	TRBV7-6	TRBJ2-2	CASSPTQGGVAGELFF	TGTGCCAGCAGCCCAACTCAGGGGGGCGTCGCCGGGGAGCTGTTTTTT
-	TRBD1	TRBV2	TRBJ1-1	CASSDLVGTGEEGTEAFF	TGTGCCAGCAGTGATCTTGTGGGGACAGGGGAGGAGGGCACTGAAGCTTTCTTT
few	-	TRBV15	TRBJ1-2	CATSREAGHYGYTF	TGTGCCACCAGCAGAGAGGCAGGGCACTATGGCTACACCTTC
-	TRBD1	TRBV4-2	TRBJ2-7	CASSPDRYEQYF	TGTGCCAGCAGCCCGGACAGGTACGAGCAGTACTTC
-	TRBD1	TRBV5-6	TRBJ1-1	CASSLVGTGGEAFF	TGTGCCAGCAGCTTGGTAGGGACAGGGGGTGAAGCTTTCTTT
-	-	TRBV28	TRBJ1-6	CASSLLVRSSYNSPLHF	TGTGCCAGCAGTTTATTAGTCCGGAGCTCCTATAATTCACCCCTCCACTTT
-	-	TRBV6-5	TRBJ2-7	CASTEDGGGAYEQYF	TGTGCCAGCACCGAAGACGGCGGAGGAGCCTACGAGCAGTACTTC
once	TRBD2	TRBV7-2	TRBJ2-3	CASSPGLAVADTQYF	TGTGCCAGCAGCCCGGGACTAGCAGTCGCAGATACGCAGTATTTT
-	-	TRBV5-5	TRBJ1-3	CASSPLGSSGNTIYF	TGTGCCAGCAGCCCCCTTGGGAGCTCTGGAAACACCATATATTTT
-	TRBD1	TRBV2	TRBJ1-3	CASSAGQGGRNTIYF	TGTGCCAGCAGTGCCGGACAGGGGGGACGAAACACCATATATTTT
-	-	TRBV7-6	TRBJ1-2	CASSFWRLLNYGYTF	TGTGCCAGCAGCTTCTGGCGACTCTTGAACTATGGCTACACCTTC
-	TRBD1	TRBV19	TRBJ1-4	CASSIRDRGRRRSNEKLFF	TGTGCCAGTAGTATTCGGGACAGGGGGCGTAGGCGGTCTAATGAAAAACTGTTTTTT
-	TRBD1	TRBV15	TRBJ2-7	CATSREQGGGEQYF	TGTGCCACCAGCAGAGAGCAAGGGGGCGGCGAGCAGTACTTC
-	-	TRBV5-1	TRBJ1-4	CASSAGRGWEKLFF	TGCGCCAGCAGCGCCGGGAGAGGCTGGGAAAAACTGTTTTTT
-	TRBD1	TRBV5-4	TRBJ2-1	CASSLGRDSSYNEQFF	TGTGCCAGCAGCTTGGGCCGGGACAGCTCCTACAATGAGCAGTTCTTC
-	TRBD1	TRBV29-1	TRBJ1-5	CSAVPGQVSGNQPQHF	TGCAGCGCAGTCCCGGGACAGGTTTCGGGCAATCAGCCCCAGCATTTT
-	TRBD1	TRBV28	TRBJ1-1	CASSLGQDLPRAFF	TGTGCCAGCAGCCTGGGACAGGACCTACCCCGAGCTTTCTTT
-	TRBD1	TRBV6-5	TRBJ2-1	CASSKGGYSYNEQFF	TGTGCCAGCAGTAAAGGGGGCTATTCCTACAATGAGCAGTTCTTC
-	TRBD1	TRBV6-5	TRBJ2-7	CASSWGTGAYEQYF	TGTGCCAGCAGTTGGGGGACAGGGGCCTACGAGCAGTACTTC
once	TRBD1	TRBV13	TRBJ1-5	CASSRNEGASSNQPQHF	TGTGCCAGCAGCCGTAACGAGGGGGCATCGAGCAATCAGCCCCAGCATTTT
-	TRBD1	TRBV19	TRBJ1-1	CASAVRGLDTEAFF	TGTGCCAGTGCGGTCAGGGGGCTCGACACTGAAGCTTTCTTT
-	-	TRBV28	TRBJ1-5	CASSFRGRGNQPQHF	TGTGCCAGCAGTTTTAGAGGGCGAGGCAATCAGCCCCAGCATTTT
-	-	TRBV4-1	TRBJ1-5	CASSQVRTAYSNQPQHF	TGCGCCAGCAGCCAAGTTCGGACAGCATATAGCAATCAGCCCCAGCATTTT
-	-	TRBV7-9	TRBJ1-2	CALAAGSYGYTF	TGTGCCCTAGCGGCGGGGAGCTATGGCTACACCTTC